The T cell receptor (beta chain) under discussion was sequenced for a study of T cell clonotyping in hematopoietic cell transplantation. Looking at the study overall: Recipient samples before transplant were obtained post-cytoreduction.

Noted time point: recipient sample about 28 days before transplant, after cytoreduction. Germline loops: CDR1 PRHDT, CDR2 FYEKMQ (reference sequence). This CDR3 contains 15 residues. Trimming shortened V by 5 bases and J by 7 bases, and 17 bases separated the two germline ends. Sequencing was performed with immunoSEQ multiplex PCR; in TCRdb, only in-frame clones are kept and a portion is missing. This sample carries about 21,000 clones, about 90% of them seen once, and the ten largest clones take about 3.7%. This receptor was obtained from a man between 18 and 29 years old with biphenotypic leukemia. Some clones in this sample may be carry-over from other donors' samples. The V call is TRBV13, the J call TRBJ1-4; D ambiguous. This specimen consisted of peripheral blood mononuclear cells, obtained before stem cell transplant. The DNA for the CDR3 is TGTGCCAGCAGCACACACAAGGTCGTTCGTGAAAAACTGTTTTTT. Its protein product is CASSTHKVVREKLFF.